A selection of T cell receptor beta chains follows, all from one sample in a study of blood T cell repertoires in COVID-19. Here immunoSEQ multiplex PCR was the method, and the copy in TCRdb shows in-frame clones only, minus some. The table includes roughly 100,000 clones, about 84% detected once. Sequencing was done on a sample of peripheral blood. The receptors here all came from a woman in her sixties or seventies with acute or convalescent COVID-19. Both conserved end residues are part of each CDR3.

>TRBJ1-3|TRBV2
CASSEGTVLRNTIYF
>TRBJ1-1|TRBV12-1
CASSSRQGEVPEAFF
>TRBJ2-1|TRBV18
CASSPPSGGAAGEQFF
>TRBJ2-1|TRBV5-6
CASSFSGRPPYNEQFF
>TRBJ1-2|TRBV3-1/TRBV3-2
CASSYGTATTYGYTF
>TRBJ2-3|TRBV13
CASSLSSGGTDTQYF
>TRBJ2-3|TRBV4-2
CASSPRAQGQDTQYF
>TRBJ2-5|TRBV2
CASRPLAGGGETQYF
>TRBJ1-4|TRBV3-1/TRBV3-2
CASSQVQMNNEKLFF
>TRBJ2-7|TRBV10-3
CAISEYRAGEQYF
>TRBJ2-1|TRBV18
CASSPPNSRTNEQFF